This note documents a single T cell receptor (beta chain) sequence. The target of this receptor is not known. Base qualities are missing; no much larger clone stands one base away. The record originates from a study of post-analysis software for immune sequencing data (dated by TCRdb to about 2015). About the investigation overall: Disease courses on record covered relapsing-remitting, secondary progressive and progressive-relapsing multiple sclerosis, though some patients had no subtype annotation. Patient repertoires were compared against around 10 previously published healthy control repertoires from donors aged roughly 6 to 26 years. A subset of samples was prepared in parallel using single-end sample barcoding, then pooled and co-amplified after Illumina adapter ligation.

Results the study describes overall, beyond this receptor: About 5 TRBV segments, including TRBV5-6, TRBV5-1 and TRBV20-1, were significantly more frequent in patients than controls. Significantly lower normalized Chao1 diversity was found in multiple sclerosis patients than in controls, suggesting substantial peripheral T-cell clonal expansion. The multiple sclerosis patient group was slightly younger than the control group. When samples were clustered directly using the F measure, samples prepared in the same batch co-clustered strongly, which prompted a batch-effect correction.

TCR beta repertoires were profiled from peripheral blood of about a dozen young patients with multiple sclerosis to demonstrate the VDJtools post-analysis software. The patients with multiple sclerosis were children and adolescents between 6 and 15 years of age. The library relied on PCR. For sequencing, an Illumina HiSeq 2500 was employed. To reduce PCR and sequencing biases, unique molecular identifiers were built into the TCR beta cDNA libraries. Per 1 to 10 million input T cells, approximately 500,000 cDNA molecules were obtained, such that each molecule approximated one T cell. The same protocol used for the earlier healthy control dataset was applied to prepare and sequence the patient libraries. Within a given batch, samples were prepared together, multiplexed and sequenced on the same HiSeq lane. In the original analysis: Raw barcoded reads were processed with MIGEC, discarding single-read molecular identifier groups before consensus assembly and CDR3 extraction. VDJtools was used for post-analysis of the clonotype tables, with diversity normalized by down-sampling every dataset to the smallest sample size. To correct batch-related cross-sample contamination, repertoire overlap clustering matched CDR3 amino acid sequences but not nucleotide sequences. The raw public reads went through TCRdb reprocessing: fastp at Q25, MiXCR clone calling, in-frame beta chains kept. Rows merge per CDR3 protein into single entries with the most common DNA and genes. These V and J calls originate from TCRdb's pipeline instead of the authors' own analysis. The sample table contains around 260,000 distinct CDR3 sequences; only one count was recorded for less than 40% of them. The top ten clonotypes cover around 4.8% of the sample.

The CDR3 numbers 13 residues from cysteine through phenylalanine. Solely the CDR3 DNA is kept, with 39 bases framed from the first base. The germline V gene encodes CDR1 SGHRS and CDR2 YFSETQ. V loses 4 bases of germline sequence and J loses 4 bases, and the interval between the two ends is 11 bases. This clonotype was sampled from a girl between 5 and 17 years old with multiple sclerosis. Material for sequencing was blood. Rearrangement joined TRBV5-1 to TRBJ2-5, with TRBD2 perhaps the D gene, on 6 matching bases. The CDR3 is CASSGGVGETQYF. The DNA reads TGCGCCAGCAGCGGAGGGGTAGGAGAGACCCAGTACTTC.